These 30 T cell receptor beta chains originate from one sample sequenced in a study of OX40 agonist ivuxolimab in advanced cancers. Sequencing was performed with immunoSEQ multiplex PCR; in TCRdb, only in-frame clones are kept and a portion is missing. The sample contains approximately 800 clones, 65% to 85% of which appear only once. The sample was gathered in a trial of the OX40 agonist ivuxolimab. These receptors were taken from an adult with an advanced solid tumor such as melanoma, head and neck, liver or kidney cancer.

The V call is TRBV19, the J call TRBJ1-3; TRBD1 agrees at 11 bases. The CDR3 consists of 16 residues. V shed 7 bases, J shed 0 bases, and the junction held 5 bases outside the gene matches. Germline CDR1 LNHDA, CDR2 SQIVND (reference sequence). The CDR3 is CASKTGTGGSGNTIYF. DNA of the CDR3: TGTGCCAGTAAAACCGGGACAGGGGGCTCTGGAAACACCATATATTTT.

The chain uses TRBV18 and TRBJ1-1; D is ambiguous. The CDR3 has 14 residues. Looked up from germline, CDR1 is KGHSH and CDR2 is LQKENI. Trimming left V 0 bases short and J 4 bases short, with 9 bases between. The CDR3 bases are TGTGCCAGCTCACCACCGACGACGAGCACTGAAGCTTTCTTT. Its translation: CASSPPTTSTEAFF.

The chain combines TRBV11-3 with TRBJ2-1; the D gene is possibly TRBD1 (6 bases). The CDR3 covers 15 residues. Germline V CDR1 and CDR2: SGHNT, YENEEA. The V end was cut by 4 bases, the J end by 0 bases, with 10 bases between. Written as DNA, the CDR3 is TGTGCCAGCAGCTCAGGGGCCAGCTCCTACAATGAGCAGTTCTTC. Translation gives CASSSGASSYNEQFF.

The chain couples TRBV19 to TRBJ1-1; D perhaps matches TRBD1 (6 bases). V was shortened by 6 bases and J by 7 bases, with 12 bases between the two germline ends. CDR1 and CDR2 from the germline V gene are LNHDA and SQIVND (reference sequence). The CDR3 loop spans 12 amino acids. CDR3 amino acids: CASRLRTVEAFF. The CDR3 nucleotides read TGTGCCAGTAGACTCCGGACAGTTGAAGCTTTCTTT.

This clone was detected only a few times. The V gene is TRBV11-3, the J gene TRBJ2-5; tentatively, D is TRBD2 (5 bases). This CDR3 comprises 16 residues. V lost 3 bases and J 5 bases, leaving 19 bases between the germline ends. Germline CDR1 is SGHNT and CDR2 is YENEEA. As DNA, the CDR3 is TGTGCCAGCAGCTTCCGTTCTCCGGGAATCCGGGAGACCCAGTACTTC. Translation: CASSFRSPGIRETQYF. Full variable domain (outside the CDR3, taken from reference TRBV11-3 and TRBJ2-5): EAGVVQSPRYKIIEKKQPVAFWCNPISGHNTLYWYLQNLGQGPELLIRYENEEAVDDSQLPKDRFSAERLKGVDSTLKIQPAELGDSAVYLCASSFRSPGIRETQYFGPGTRLLVL.

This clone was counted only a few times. This CDR3 is CASSMGGRYSNQPQHF. The CDR3 DNA reads as TGTGCCAGTAGTATGGGGGGCCGCTATAGCAATCAGCCCCAGCATTTT. The chain carries TRBV19 and TRBJ1-5; a weak D match, TRBD1 (6 bases). Germline CDR1 and CDR2: LNHDA and SQIVND (reference sequence). This CDR3 contains 16 residues. Trimming removed 3 bases from V and 0 bases from J, with 12 bases in between.

For the CDR3, the DNA is TGTGCCAGTAGTATGGGTCTGTTCTACGAGCAGTACTTC. Translation gives CASSMGLFYEQYF. J is TRBJ2-7 and V is TRBV19; D gene ambiguous. This CDR3 region has 13 residues. V lost 3 bases and J lost 3, with 9 bases in between. The germline V gene encodes CDR1 LNHDA and CDR2 SQIVND (reference sequence).

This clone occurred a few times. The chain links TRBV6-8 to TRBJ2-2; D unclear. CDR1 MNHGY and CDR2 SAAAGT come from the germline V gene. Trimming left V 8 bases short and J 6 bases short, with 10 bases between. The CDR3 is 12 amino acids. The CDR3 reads CASRVGSGELFF. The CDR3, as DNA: TGTGCCAGCCGGGTGGGGTCCGGGGAGCTGTTTTTT.

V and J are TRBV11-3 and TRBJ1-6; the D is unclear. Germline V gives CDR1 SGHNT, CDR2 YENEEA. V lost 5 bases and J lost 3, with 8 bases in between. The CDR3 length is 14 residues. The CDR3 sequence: CASSVRDYNSPLHF. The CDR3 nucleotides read TGTGCCAGCAGCGTCCGGGACTATAATTCACCCCTCCACTTT.

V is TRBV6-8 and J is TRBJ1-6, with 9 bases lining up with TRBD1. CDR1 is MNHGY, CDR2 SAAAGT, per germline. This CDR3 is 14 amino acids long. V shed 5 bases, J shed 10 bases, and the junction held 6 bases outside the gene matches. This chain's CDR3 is CASSAGQGRSPLHF. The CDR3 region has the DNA TGTGCCAGCAGTGCCGGACAGGGGAGATCACCCCTCCACTTT.

The CDR3 is CASSLQMNTGELFF. The DNA of the CDR3 is TGTGCCAGCAGCCTCCAGATGAACACCGGGGAGCTGTTTTTT. The chain joins TRBV11-3 to TRBJ2-2; D gene unclear. CDR3 length: 14 residues. The V gene lost 5 bases and the J gene lost 1 base, with 8 bases spanning the gap. In germline, CDR1 is SGHNT, CDR2 YENEEA.

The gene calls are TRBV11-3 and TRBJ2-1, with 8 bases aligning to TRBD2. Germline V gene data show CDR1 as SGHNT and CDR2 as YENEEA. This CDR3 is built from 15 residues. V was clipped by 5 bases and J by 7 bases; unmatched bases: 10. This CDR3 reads CASSELGGAGNEQFF. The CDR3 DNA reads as TGTGCCAGCAGCGAACTCGGGGGGGCTGGGAATGAGCAGTTCTTC.

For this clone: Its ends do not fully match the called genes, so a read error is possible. The CDR3 here is CASSEPRTGNPEAFF. CDR3 coding DNA: TGCGCCAGCAGTGAGCCTAGGACAGGGAACCCTGAAGCTTTCTTT. The rearrangement uses TRBV10-2 and TRBJ1-1; 8 bases line up with TRBD1. This CDR3 is built from 15 residues. Per the germline V gene, CDR1 is WSHSY and CDR2 is SAAADI.

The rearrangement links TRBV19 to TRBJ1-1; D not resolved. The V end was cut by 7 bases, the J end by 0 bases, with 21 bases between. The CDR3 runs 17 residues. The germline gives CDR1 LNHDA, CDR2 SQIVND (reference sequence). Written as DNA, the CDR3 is TGTGCCAGTACCACGGGCTGGACGGTGGGCATGAACACTGAAGCTTTCTTT. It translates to CASTTGWTVGMNTEAFF.

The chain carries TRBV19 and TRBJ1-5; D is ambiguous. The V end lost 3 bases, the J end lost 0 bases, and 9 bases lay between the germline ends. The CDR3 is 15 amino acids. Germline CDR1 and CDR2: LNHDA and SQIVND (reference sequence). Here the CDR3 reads CASSMGQYSNQPQHF. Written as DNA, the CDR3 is TGTGCCAGTAGTATGGGCCAGTATAGCAATCAGCCCCAGCATTTT.

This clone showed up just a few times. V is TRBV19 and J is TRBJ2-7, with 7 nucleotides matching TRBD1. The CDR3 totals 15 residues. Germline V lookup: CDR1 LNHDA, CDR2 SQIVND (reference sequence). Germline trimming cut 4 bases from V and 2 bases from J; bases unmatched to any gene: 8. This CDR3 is CASSTTGERTYEQYF. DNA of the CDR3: TGTGCCAGTAGTACCACAGGGGAGAGGACCTACGAGCAGTACTTC.

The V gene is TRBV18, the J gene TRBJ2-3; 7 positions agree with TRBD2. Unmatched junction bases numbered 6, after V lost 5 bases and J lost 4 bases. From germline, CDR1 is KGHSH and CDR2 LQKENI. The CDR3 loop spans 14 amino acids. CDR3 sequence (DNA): TGTGCCAGCTCATCCCTAGCGGCCCCAGATACGCAGTATTTT. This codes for CASSSLAAPDTQYF. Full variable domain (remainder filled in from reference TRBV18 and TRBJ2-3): NAGVMQNPRHLVRRRGQEARLRCSPMKGHSHVYWYRQLPEEGLKFMVYLQKENIIDESGMPKERFSAEFPKEGPSILRIQQVVRGDSAAYFCASSSLAAPDTQYFGPGTRLTVL.

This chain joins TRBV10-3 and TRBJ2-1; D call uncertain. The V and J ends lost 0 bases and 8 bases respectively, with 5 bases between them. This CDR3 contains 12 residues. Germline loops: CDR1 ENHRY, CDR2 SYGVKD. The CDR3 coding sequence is TGTGCCATCAGTGAGTCATACGATGAGCAGTTCTTC. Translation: CAISESYDEQFF.

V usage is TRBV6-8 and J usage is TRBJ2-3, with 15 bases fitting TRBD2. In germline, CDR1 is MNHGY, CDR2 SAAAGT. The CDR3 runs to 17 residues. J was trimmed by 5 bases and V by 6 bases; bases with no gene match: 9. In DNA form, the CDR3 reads TGTGCCAGCAGCAGTCGGACTAGCGGGGGGGCTGGAGATACGCAGTATTTT. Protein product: CASSSRTSGGAGDTQYF.

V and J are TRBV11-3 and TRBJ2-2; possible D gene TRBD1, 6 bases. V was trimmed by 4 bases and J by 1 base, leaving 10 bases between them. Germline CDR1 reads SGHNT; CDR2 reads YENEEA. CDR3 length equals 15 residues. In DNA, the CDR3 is TGTGCCAGCAGCTCGACGACAGGGAACACCGGGGAGCTGTTTTTT. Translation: CASSSTTGNTGELFF.

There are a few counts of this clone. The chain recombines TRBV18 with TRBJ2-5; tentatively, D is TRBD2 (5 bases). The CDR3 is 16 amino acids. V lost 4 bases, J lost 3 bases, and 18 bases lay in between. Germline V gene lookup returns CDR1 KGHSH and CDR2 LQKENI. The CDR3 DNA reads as TGTGCCAGCTCACTCCTCTTGGAGAGGGTAGAAGAGACCCAGTACTTC. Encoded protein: CASSLLLERVEETQYF.

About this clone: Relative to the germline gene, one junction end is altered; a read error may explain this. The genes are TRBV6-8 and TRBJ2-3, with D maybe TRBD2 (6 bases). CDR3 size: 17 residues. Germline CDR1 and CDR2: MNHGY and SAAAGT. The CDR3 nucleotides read TGTGCCAGCAGTGACTCCACTATGGGGGGATACGCAGATACGCAGTATTTT. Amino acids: CASSDSTMGGYADTQYF.

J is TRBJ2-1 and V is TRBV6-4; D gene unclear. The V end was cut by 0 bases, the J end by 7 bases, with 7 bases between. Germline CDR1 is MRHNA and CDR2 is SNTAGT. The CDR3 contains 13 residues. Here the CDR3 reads CASSDSAQNEQFF. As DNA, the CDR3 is TGTGCCAGCAGTGACTCCGCGCAGAATGAGCAGTTCTTC.

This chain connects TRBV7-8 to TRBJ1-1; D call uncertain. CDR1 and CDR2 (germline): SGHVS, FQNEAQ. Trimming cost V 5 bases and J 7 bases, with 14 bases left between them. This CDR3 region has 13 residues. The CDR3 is CASSQEPWLEAFF. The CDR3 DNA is TGTGCCAGCAGCCAAGAACCATGGCTTGAAGCTTTCTTT. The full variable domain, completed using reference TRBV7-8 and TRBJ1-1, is GAGVSQSPRYKVAKRGQDVALRCDPISGHVSLFWYQQALGQGPEFLTYFQNEAQLDKSGLPSDRFFAERPEGSVSTLKIQRTQQEDSAVYLCASSQEPWLEAFFGQGTRLTVV.

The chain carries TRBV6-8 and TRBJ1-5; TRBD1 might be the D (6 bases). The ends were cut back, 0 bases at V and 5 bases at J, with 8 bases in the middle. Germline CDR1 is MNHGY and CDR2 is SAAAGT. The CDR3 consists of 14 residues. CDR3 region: CASSYSDSYQPQHF. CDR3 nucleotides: TGTGCCAGCAGTTACTCGGACAGTTATCAGCCCCAGCATTTT.

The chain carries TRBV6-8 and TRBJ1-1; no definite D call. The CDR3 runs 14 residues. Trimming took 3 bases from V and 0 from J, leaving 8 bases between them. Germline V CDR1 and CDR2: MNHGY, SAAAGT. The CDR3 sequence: CASSYWDMNTEAFF. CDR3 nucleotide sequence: TGTGCCAGCAGTTATTGGGATATGAACACTGAAGCTTTCTTT.

The CDR3 loop is CASSLVVDRMNTEAFF. The CDR3 DNA is TGTGCCAGCAGCTTAGTAGTGGACAGAATGAACACTGAAGCTTTCTTT. The chain employs TRBV11-3 and TRBJ1-1; perhaps TRBD1 as D (6 bases). The V end was cut by 1 base, the J end by 0 bases, with 12 bases between. Germline loops: CDR1 SGHNT, CDR2 YENEEA. The CDR3 extends over 16 amino acids.

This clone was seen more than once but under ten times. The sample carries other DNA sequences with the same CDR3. CDR3 DNA: TGTGCCAGCAGTACGCCCGGGGGAAGGTCCTACGAGCAGTACTTC. Amino acid sequence: CASSTPGGRSYEQYF. The genes are TRBV6-8 and TRBJ2-7, with a tentative D call TRBD2 (6 bases). With 5 bases removed from V and 1 base from J, the gap between germline ends came to 15 bases. The CDR3 loop spans 15 amino acids. The germline V gene encodes CDR1 MNHGY and CDR2 SAAAGT.

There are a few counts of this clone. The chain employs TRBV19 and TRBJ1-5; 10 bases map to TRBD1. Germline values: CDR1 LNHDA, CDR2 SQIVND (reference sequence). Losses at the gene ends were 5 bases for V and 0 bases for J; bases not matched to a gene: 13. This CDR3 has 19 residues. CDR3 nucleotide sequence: TGTGCCAGTAGTGGTGGGACAGGGGCCCCCTTCAATAGCAATCAGCCCCAGCATTTT. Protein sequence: CASSGGTGAPFNSNQPQHF.

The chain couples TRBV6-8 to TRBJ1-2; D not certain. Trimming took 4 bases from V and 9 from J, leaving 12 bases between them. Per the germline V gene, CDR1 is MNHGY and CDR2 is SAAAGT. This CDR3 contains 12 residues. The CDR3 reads CASSLDGVSYTF. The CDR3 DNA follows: TGTGCCAGCAGTTTGGATGGAGTGAGCTACACCTTC.